The 16 T cell receptor beta chains reported below all come from one sample, sequenced in a study of blood T cells in healthy people across ages. With a J-beta primer mix and a sample-barcoded 5' primer, a second PCR ran 7 to 11 cycles. TCRdb ran MiXCR on the 5' RACE reads and lists one entry per CDR3 protein. The profile shows 650,000 to 950,000 distinct CDR3 sequences, under 45% of them singletons. Sequencing was done on a sample of blood. The receptors stem from a man in his 60s in good health.

This clonotype showed up just a few times. V usage is TRBV7-9 and J usage is TRBJ2-5; D not resolved. Germline V gene data show CDR1 as SEHNR and CDR2 as FQNEAQ (reference sequence). The CDR3 loop spans 14 amino acids. Trimming removed 3 bases from V and 4 bases from J, with 12 bases in between. CDR3 nucleotide sequence: TGTGCCAGCAGCTTTATGACCCCTCTAGAGACCCAGTACTTC. This encodes CASSFMTPLETQYF.

The chain is built from TRBV7-2 and TRBJ2-5; D perhaps matches TRBD2 (6 bases). The CDR3 runs 14 residues. The germline V gene has CDR1 SGHTA and CDR2 FQGNSA. V lost 6 bases and J 4 bases, leaving 15 bases between the germline ends. CDR3 sequence (DNA): TGTGCCAGCAGTCGGAACTGGGGAGGAGAGACCCAGTACTTC. This codes for CASSRNWGGETQYF.

For this clonotype: A much larger clone is a single base away; this may be a read error. The chain joins TRBV9 to TRBJ2-5; TRBD2 matches at 9 bases. Germline CDR1 and CDR2: SGDLS and YYNGEE. Unmatched junction bases numbered 9, after V lost 1 base and J lost 11 bases. The CDR3 sequence is 14 residues long. CDR3 bases: TGTGCCAGCAGCGTAAGCGGGGGGTCGAATGAGCAGTACTTC. Translating it yields CASSVSGGSNEQYF.

The J gene is TRBJ2-1, the V gene TRBV20-1; 9 nucleotides line up with TRBD1. The germline V gene has CDR1 DFQATT and CDR2 SNEGSKA (reference sequence). The CDR3 has 18 amino acids. Trimming at V came to 0 bases and at J to 4 bases, leaving 13 bases not matched to a gene. The CDR3 sequence: CSARETAGGGTGYNEQFF. Written as DNA, the CDR3 is TGCAGTGCTAGAGAAACGGCAGGCGGCGGGACAGGGTACAATGAGCAGTTCTTC.

The chain carries TRBV20-1 and TRBJ2-7; 10 positions agree with TRBD1. The J segment lost 3 bases and the V segment lost 4 bases, leaving 6 bases of the junction unmatched. In germline, CDR1 is DFQATT, CDR2 SNEGSKA (reference sequence). The CDR3 extends over 14 amino acids. The CDR3 sequence: CSATLGTGDYEQYF. For the CDR3, the DNA is TGCAGTGCTACCTTGGGGACAGGGGACTACGAGCAGTACTTC.

This clonotype was detected a few times. This chain joins TRBV2 and TRBJ2-5, with D possibly TRBD2 on 5 matching bases. This CDR3 has 13 amino acids. V lost 0 bases to trimming and J lost 7 bases, with 9 bases between them. Looked up from germline, CDR1 is SNHLY and CDR2 is FYNNEI. This CDR3 reads CASSEAEVGTQYF. CDR3 nucleotide sequence: TGTGCCAGCAGTGAAGCGGAGGTCGGGACCCAGTACTTC.

The table lists this clonotype with a few counts. DNA of the CDR3: TGCGCCAGCAGCCCCCAGGGGGCGCGGGAAGAGCAGTACTTC. Translated: CASSPQGAREEQYF. The chain uses TRBV5-1 and TRBJ2-7; 8 bases agree with TRBD1. V trimming: 4 bases; J trimming: 7 bases; junction bases outside the gene matches: 10. The CDR3 spans 14 residues. Germline CDR1 is SGHRS and CDR2 is YFSETQ.

This clonotype was found a few times. The chain joins TRBV10-3 to TRBJ2-3; TRBD1 matches at 11 bases. CDR1 is ENHRY and CDR2 is SYGVKD in the germline V gene. The CDR3 consists of 18 residues. J lost 5 bases, V lost 1 base, and 11 bases had no gene match. The chain's CDR3 is CAISELRLGQGAKDTQYF. CDR3 bases: TGTGCCATCAGTGAGTTAAGGCTCGGACAGGGGGCAAAAGATACGCAGTATTTT.

This clonotype has just a few counts. The chain couples TRBV18 to TRBJ2-5; TRBD2 might be the D (5 bases). Looked up from germline, CDR1 is KGHSH and CDR2 is LQKENI. V was clipped by 6 bases and J by 2 bases, with 10 bases between them. This CDR3 region has 13 residues. The CDR3 sequence: CASSGSGQETQYF. The CDR3 nucleotides read TGTGCCAGCTCGGGGTCGGGACAAGAGACCCAGTACTTC.

In this sample, this clonotype turned up a few times. This chain connects TRBV7-9 to TRBJ2-3; 7 bases are a match to TRBD2. CDR1 is SEHNR and CDR2 is FQNEAQ in the germline V gene (reference sequence). The CDR3 sequence is 15 residues long. V lost 7 bases and J lost 5; bases outside the gene matches: 12. The CDR3, as DNA: TGTGCCAGCAACCCATCTGGGGGGGAAAGAGATACGCAGTATTTT. Protein sequence: CASNPSGGERDTQYF.

Details on this clonotype: An end of the junction differs from the germline gene, which may be a read error. The chain carries TRBV5-5 and TRBJ1-2, with D unclear. The CDR3 totals 14 residues. Germline assignment: CDR1 SGHKS and CDR2 YYEKEE (reference sequence). CDR3 DNA: TGTGCCTGCAGCTTGGATCAGGTTTCCTATGGCTACACCTTC. This translates into CACSLDQVSYGYTF.

This chain joins TRBV15 and TRBJ2-1; no firm D call. The CDR3 sequence is 17 residues long. Trimming removed 2 bases from V and 8 bases from J, with 22 bases in between. Looked up from germline, CDR1 is LNHNV and CDR2 is YYDKDF (reference sequence). CDR3 DNA sequence: TGTGCCACCAGCAGACCAAAGGCCCCTTCCCGGTTCTATGAGCAGTTCTTC. This codes for CATSRPKAPSRFYEQFF.

The chain combines TRBV6-5 with TRBJ2-7; 8 positions match TRBD1. CDR1 is MNHEY, CDR2 SVGAGI, per germline. With V trimmed by 4 bases and J by 1 base, 6 bases remained unmatched. The CDR3 is 15 residues long. The CDR3 is CASSSRQGLSYEQYF. CDR3 DNA: TGTGCCAGCAGTTCCCGACAGGGGCTGTCCTACGAGCAGTACTTC.

Many counts were recorded for this clonotype. The V and J genes are TRBV25-1 and TRBJ1-5; TRBD1 matches at 11 bases. The CDR3 loop spans 16 amino acids. The V segment lost 5 bases and the J segment 4 bases; nucleotides outside the gene matches: 7. CDR1 and CDR2 (germline): MGHDK, SYGVNS. The CDR3 sequence is CASSTGTGGGNQPQHF. The CDR3 bases are TGTGCCAGCAGTACCGGGACAGGGGGAGGAAATCAGCCCCAGCATTTT.

This clonotype showed up just a few times. This rearrangement joins TRBV10-3 to TRBJ2-6; D unclear. Trimming left V 10 bases short and J 0 bases short, with 13 bases between. The germline CDR1 and CDR2 sequences are ENHRY and SYGVKD. CDR3 length equals 15 residues. CDR3 protein: CATPTTGSGANVLTF. CDR3 sequence (DNA): TGTGCCACTCCTACTACTGGCTCTGGGGCCAACGTCCTGACTTTC.

To note about this clonotype: The junction and the germline gene differ at one end; a read error may be behind it. The chain carries TRBV9 and TRBJ2-1, with D maybe TRBD2 (6 bases). The germline gives CDR1 SGDLS, CDR2 YYNGEE. The CDR3 covers 15 residues. The CDR3 DNA reads as TGTACCAGCAGCGTAGAACTAGCACCCTCCAATGAGCAGTTCTTC. This translates into CTSSVELAPSNEQFF.